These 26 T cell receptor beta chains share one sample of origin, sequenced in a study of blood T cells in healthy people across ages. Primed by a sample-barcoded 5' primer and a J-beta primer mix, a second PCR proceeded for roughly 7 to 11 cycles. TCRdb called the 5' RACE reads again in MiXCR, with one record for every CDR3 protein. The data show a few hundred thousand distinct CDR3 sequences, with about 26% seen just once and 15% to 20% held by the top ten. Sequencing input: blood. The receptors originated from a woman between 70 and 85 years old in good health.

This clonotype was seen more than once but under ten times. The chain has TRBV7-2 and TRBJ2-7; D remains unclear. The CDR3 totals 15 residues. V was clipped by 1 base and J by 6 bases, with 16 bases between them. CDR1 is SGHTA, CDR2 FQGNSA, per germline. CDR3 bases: TGTGCCAGCAGCTTAGAGTTAGGCAAGCCTGCCGAGCAGTACTTC. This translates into CASSLELGKPAEQYF.

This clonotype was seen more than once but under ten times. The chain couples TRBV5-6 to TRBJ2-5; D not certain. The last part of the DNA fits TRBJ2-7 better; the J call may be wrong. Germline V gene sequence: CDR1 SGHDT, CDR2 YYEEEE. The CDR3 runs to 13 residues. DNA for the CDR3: TGTGCCAGCAGCAAACAAAATTCCTACGAGCAGTACTTC. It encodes CASSKQNSYEQYF.

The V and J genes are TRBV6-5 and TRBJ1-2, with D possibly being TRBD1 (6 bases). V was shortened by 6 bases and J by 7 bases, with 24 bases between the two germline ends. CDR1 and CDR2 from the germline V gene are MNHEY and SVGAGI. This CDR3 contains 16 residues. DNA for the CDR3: TGTGCCAGCAGCCGCGAGTATCTCGGGGGCGCGGGTGGCTACACCTTC. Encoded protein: CASSREYLGGAGGYTF.

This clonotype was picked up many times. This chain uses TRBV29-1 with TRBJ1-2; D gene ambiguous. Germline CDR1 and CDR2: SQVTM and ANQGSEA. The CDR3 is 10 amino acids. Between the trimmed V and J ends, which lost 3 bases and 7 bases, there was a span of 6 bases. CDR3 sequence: CSVDNAGYTF. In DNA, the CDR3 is TGCAGCGTTGACAACGCTGGCTACACCTTC. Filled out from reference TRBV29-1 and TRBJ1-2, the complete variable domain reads SAVISQKPSRDICQRGTSLTIQCQVDSQVTMMFWYRQQPGQSLTLIATANQGSEATYESGFVIDKFPISRPNLTFSTLTVSNMSPEDSSIYLCSVDNAGYTFGSGTRLTVV.

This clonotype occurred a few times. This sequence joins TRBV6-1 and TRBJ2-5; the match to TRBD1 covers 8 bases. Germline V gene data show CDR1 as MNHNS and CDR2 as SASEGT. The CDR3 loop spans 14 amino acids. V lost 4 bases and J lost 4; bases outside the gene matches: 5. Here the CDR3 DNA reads TGTGCCAGCAGTGTGACAGGGGAAGGAGAGACCCAGTACTTC. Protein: CASSVTGEGETQYF.

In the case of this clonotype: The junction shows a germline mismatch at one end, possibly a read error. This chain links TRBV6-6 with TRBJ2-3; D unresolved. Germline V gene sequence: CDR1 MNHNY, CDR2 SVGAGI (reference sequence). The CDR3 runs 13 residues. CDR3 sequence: CASMALSTDTQCF. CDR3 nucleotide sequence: TGTGCCAGCATGGCACTTAGCACAGATACGCAGTGTTTT.

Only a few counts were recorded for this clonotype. The CDR3 region has the DNA TGTGCCAGCTCTTCCCGGGGCGGAAAGACCTACAATGAGCAGTTCTTC. Its protein is CASSSRGGKTYNEQFF. The rearrangement joins TRBV18 to TRBJ2-1; D tentatively reads TRBD1 or TRBD2 (5 bases each). The V gene lost 6 bases and the J gene lost 2 bases, with 17 bases spanning the gap. Germline loops: CDR1 KGHSH, CDR2 LQKENI. CDR3 length: 16 residues. The variable domain in full, with the rest retrieved from reference TRBV18 and TRBJ2-1, is NAGVMQNPRHLVRRRGQEARLRCSPMKGHSHVYWYRQLPEEGLKFMVYLQKENIIDESGMPKERFSAEFPKEGPSILRIQQVVRGDSAAYFCASSSRGGKTYNEQFFGPGTRLTVL.

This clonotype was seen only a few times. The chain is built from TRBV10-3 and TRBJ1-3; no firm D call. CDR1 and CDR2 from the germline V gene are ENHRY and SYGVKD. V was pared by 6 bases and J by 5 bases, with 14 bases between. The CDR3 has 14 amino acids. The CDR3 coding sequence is TGTGCCATCAGCCCACCGGGAACCCGAAACACCATATATTTT. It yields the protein CAISPPGTRNTIYF.

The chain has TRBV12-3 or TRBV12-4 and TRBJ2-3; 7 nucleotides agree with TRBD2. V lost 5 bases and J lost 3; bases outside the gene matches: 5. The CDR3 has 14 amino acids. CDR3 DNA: TGTGCCAGCAGTCCCCCGGGGGGAACAGATACGCAGTATTTT. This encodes CASSPPGGTDTQYF.

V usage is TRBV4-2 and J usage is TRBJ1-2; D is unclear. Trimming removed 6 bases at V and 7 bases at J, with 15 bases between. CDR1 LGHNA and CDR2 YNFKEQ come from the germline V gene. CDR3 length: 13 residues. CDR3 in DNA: TGTGCCAGCAGTCGAGACCTGCTTGGTGGCTACACCTTC. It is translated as CASSRDLLGGYTF.

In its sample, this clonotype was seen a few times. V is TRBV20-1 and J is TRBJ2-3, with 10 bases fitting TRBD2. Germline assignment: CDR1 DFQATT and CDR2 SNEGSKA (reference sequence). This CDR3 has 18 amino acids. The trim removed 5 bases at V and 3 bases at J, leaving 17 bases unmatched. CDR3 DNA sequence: TGCAGTGCTGAGGGGATTTTTTTAACTAGCGGGAATACAGATACGCAGTATTTT. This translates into CSAEGIFLTSGNTDTQYF.

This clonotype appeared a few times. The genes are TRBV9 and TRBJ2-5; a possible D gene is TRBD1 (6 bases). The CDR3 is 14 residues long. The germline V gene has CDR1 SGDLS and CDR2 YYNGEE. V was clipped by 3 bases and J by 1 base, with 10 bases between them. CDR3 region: CASSAGHTQETQYF. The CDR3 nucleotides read TGTGCCAGCAGCGCGGGACATACCCAAGAGACCCAGTACTTC.

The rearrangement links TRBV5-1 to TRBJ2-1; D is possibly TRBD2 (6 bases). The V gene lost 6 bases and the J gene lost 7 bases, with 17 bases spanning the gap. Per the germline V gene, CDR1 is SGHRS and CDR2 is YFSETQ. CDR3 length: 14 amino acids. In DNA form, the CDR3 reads TGCGCCAGCAAGGGACTCTGGTCGGAAAATGAGCAGTTCTTC. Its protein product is CASKGLWSENEQFF.

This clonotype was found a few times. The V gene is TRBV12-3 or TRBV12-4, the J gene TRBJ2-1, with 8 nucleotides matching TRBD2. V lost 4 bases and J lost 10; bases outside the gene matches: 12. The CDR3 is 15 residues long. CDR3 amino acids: CASSYQGLVLDEQFF. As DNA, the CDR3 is TGTGCCAGCAGTTACCAGGGACTAGTTCTGGACGAGCAGTTCTTC.

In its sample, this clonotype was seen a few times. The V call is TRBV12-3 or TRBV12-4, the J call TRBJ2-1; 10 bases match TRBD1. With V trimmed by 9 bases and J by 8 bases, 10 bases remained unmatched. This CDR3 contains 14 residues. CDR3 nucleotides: TGTGCCAGGGGTACCGGGACAGGGGATTATGAGCAGTTCTTC. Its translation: CARGTGTGDYEQFF.

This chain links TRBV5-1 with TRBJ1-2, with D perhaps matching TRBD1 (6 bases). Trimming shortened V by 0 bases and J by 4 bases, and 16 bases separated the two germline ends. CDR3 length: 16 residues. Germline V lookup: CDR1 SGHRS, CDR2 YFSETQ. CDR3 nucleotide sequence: TGCGCCAGCAGCTTGGGACAGGCGACTATGCTCTATGGCTACACCTTC. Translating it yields CASSLGQATMLYGYTF.

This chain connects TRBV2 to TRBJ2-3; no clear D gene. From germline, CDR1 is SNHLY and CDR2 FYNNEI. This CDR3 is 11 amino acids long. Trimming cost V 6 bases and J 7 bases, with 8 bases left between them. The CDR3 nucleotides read TGTGCCAGCAGCTACGACAATACGCAGTATTTT. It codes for CASSYDNTQYF.

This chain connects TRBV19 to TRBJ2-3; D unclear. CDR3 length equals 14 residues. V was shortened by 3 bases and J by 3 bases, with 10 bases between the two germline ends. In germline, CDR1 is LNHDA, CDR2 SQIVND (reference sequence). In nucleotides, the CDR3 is TGTGCCAGTAGTATCCCTCGCCGGACAGATACGCAGTATTTT. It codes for CASSIPRRTDTQYF.

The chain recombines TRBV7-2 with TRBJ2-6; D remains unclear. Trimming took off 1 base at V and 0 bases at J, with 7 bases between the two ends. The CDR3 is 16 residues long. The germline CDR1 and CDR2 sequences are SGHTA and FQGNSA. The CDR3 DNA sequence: TGTGCCAGCAGCTTAGAGGGTAGCTCTGGGGCCAACGTCCTGACTTTC. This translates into CASSLEGSSGANVLTF.

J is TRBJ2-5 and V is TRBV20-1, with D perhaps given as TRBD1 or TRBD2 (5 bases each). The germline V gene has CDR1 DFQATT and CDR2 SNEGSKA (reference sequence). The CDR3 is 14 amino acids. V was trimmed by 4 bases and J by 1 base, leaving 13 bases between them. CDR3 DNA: TGCAGTGCTATTGCATCCGGGGCCCAAGAGACCCAGTACTTC. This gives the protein CSAIASGAQETQYF.

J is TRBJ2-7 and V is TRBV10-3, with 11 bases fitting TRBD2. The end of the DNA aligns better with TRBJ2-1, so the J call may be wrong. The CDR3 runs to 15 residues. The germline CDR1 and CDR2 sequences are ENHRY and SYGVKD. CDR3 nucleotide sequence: TGTGCCATCAGTGATGGGACTAGCGGAGTCAATGAGCAGTTCTTC. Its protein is CAISDGTSGVNEQFF.

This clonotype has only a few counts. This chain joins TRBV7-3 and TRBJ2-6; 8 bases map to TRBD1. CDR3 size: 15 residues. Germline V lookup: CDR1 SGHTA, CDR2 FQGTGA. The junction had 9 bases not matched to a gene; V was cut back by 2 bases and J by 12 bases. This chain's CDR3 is CASSLQQPGTGVLTF. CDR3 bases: TGTGCCAGCAGCTTACAACAACCCGGGACAGGCGTCCTGACTTTC.

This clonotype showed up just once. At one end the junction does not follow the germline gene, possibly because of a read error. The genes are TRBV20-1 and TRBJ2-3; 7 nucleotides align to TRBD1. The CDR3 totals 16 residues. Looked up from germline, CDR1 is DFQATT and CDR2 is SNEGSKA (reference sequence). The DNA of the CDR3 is TGCAGTGCTCGAGACCGGGACAGATTATCCACAGATACGCAGTATTTT. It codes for CSARDRDRLSTDTQYF.

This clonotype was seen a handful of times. The CDR3 loop reads CASSGGVGAGANVLTF. Here the CDR3 DNA reads TGCGCCAGCAGCGGTGGCGTCGGGGCTGGGGCCAACGTCCTGACTTTC. The V gene is TRBV5-1, the J gene TRBJ2-6, with D possibly TRBD2 on 5 matching bases. The germline V gene encodes CDR1 SGHRS and CDR2 YFSETQ. The CDR3 is 16 residues long. Deletions cut 4 bases from V and 2 bases from J, with 13 bases between.

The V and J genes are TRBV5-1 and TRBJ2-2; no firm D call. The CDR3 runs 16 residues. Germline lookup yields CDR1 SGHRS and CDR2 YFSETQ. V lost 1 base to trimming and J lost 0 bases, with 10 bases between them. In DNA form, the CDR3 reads TGCGCCAGCAGCTTGCTGGGTCCCACGAACACCGGGGAGCTGTTTTTT. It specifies CASSLLGPTNTGELFF.

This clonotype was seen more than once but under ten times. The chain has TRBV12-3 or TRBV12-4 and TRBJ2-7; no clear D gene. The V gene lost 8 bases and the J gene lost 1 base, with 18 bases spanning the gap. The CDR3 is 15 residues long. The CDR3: CASSRKRENSYEQYF. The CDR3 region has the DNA TGTGCCAGCTCTAGGAAGAGAGAAAATTCCTACGAGCAGTACTTC.